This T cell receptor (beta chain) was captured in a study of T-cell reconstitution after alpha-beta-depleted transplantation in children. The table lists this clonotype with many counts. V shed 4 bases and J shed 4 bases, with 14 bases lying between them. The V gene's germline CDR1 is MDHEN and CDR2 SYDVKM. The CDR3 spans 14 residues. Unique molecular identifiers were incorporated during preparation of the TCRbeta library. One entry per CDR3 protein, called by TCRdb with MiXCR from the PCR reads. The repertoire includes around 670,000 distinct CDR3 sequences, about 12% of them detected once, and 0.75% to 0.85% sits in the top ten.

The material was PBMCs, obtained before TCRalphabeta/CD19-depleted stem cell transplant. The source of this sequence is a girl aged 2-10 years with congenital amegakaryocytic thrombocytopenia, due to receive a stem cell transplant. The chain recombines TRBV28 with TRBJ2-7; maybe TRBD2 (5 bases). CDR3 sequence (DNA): TGTGCCAGCAGTTGGGTCACTAGAGGGTACGAGCAGTACTTC. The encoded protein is CASSWVTRGYEQYF.